This record covers a single TCR beta chain. In the source study's methods: From reference gene primer amplification, estimates of nucleated cell counts were derived. Repertoires were generated with immunoSEQ multiplex PCR, while TCRdb's copy carries only in-frame clones and drops some. V, J and clone size derive from that table, while D and trimming were established from the DNA sequence. Among 150,000 to 200,000 clones, around 87% were seen once, and the ten largest hold almost 1%. The data were obtained in a study of blood T cell repertoires in COVID-19. Study background: COVID-19 samples collected from the United States, Italy and Spain covered acute and convalescent phases. The cDNA or gDNA used as material had been derived from T cells, B-cell-depleted T cells, or PBMCs.

CDR3 size: 15 residues. The junction had 8 bases not matched to a gene; V was cut back by 4 bases and J by 6 bases. CDR1 SGHRS and CDR2 YFSETQ come from the germline V gene. Sequencing used peripheral blood. This chain links TRBV5-1 with TRBJ2-2; 8 nucleotides match TRBD1. The receptor was isolated from a man aged 18 to 30 with acute or convalescent COVID-19. The CDR3, as DNA: TGCGCCAGCAGCCCCGGACAGGGTAGGTCCGGGGAGCTGTTTTTT. It encodes CASSPGQGRSGELFF. Full variable domain (missing parts from reference TRBV5-1 and TRBJ2-2): KAGVTQTPRYLIKTRGQQVTLSCSPISGHRSVSWYQQTPGQGLQFLFEYFSETQRNKGNFPGRFSGRQFSNSRSEMNVSTLELGDSALYLCASSPGQGRSGELFFGEGSRLTVL.